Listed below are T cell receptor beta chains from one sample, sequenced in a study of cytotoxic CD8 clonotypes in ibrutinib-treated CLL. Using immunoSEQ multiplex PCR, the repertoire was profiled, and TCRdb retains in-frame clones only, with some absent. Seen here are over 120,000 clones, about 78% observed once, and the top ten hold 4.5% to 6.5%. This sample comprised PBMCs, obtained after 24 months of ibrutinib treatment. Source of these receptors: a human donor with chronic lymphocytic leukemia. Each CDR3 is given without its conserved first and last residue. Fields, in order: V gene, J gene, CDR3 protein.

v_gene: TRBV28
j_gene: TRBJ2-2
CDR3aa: ASSPGQIAGELF

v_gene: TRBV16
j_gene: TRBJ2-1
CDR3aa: ASSRPPGSAIYNEQF

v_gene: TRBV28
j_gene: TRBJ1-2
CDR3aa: ASSRPGTGLGYT

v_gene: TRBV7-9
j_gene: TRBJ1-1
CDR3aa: ASTLGAEAF

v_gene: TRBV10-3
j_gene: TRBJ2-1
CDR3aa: AIGRSGIWDEQF

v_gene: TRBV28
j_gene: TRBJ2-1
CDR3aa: ASKLGGAKGEQF

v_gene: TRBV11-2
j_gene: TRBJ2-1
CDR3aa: ASSLPGGEQF

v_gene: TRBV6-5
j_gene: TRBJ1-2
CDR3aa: ASTARTANYGYT

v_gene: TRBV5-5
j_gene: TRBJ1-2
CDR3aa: ASSLAETGPGYT

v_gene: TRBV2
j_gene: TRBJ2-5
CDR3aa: ASPRRAGGQETQY

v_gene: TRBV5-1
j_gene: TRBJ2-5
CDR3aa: ASSELTGETQY

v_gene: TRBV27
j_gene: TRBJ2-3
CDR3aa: ASSGYSGTGDTQY

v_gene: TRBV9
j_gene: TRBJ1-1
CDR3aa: ASSSTRGRGNTEAF

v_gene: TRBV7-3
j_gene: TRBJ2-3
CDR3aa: ASSLGRLAETDTQY

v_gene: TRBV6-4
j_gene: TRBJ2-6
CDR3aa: ASRPQGGPLSGANVLT

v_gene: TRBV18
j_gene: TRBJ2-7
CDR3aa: ASSPSGLEQY

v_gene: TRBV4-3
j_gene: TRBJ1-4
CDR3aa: ASSQNGAVLHEKLF

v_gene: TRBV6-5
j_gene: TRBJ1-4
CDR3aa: ASSWGGANEKLF

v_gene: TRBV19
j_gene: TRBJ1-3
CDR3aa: ASSTLLSGNTIY

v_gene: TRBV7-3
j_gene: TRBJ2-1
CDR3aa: ASSLSGARRDEQF

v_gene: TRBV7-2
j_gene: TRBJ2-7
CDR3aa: ASSRLLTGAGYEQY

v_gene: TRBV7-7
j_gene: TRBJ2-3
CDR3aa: ASSPLVSTDTQY

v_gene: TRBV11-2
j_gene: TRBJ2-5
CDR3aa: ASSLRAGLGSETQY

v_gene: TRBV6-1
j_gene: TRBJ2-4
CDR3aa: ASSEALGGIAKNIQY

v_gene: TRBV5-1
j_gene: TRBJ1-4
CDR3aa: ASSPYRGPNEKLF

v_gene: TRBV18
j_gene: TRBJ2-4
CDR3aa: ASRPTSGSENIQY

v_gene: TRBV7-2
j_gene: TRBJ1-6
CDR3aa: ASSLAVGQGFGSPLH

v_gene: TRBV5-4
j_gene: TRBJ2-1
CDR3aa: ASRRDRTPSYNEQF

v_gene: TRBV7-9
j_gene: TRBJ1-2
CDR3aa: ASSLELGDYGYT

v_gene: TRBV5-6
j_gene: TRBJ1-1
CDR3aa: ASSLGENTEAF

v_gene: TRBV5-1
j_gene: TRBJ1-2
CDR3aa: ASSSGGPNYGYT

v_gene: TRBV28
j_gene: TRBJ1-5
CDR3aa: ASSLGSGGNQPQH

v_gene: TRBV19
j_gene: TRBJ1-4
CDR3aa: ASSSGHLVEKLF

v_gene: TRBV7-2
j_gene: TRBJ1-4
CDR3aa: ASSFGQGGEKLF

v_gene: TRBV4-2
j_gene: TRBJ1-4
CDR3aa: ASSQVGVGVKLF

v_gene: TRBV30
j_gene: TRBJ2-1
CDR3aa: AWSGGGGGEQF

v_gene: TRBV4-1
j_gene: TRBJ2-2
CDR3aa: ASSQLDMMSAGELF

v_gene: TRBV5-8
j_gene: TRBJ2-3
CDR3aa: ASSQGLAGTDTQY

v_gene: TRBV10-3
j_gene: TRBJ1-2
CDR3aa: AITRDRDSGYT

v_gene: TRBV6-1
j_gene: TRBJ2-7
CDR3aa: ASSARGSLSSYEQY

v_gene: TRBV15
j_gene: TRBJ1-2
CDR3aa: ATSRDLGGPYGYT

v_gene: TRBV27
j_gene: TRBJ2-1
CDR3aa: ASSTAGSEQF

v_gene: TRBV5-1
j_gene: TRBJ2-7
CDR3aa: ASSETGQGRYEQY

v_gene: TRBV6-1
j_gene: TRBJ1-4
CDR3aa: ASSEGPFNEKLF

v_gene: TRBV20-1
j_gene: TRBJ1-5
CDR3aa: SARGGRPQH

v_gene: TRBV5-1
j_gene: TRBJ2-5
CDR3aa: ASSLGLAGGVETQY

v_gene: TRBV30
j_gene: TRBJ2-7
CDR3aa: AWSGLGGGEQY

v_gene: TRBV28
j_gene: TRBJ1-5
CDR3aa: ASSLSGYNQPQH

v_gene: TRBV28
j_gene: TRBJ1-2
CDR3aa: ASSFGGRSGGYT

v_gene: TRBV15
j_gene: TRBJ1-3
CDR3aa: ATSKDRNADSGNTIY

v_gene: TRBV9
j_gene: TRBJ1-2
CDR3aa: ASSQTHNYGYT

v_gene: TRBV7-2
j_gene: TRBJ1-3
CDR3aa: ASSPGGRNTIY

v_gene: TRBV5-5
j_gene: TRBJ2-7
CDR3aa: ASSPPPGTSGGINEQY

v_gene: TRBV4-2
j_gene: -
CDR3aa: ASSQGLDYEQY

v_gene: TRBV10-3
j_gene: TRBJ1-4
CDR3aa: AISPGGDRKLF

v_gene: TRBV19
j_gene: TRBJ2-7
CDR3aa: ASSPPGTGHEQY